This TCR beta chain was sequenced for a study of OX40 agonist ivuxolimab in advanced cancers. Study-wide context: The costimulatory receptor OX40 (CD134) was targeted by ivuxolimab, a fully human IgG2 agonistic monoclonal antibody. Peripheral TCRbeta sequencing aimed to test whether ivuxolimab altered TCR sequence diversity and caused clonal T-cell expansion. In the dose-escalation cohort, approximately 82% of patients were male, and the mean age was roughly 60 years, with a range of about 20 to 90. Partial responses occurred in three dose-escalation patients, of whom one had hepatocellular carcinoma and two had cutaneous melanoma. The monotherapy dose-escalation portion (N ≈ 52 patients) of the phase I ivuxolimab trial is reported in the paper. Of the approximately 53 patients in dose escalation, 19 had hepatocellular carcinoma, roughly 15 had melanoma, 9 had renal cell carcinoma and 9 had head and neck cancer. Patients were allowed to have had prior anti-PD-1, anti-PD-L1 or anti-CTLA-4 therapy, and 40% of the dose-escalation patients had previously received checkpoint inhibitors. Intravenous ivuxolimab was administered to patients every 2 weeks at six dose levels: 0.01, 0.1, 0.3, 1.5, 3 and 10 mg/kg.

As concerns this clone: Its antigen is currently not known. Base qualities were left out, and no much larger clone turns up one base away.

Genomic DNA was extracted from sorted cells for sequencing of the TCRbeta CDR3 region. TCRbeta CDR3 regions were sequenced using the immunoSEQ Assay. Held by TCRdb, this immuneACCESS table contains in-frame sequences only and omits some clones. Under half of the omission traces to an unresolved V gene where checked; the cause of the rest is unknown. The sample yields some 50,000 clones; 85% to 90% were counted once. About 11% of the sample rests with the top ten. The cysteine opens and the phenylalanine closes a CDR3 of 16 amino acids. The only DNA kept is the CDR3, 48 bases in frame from the first base. The germline V gene sets CDR1 to MDHEN and CDR2 to SYDVKM. The junction shows trimming of 6 bases on V and 11 bases on J, plus 28 bases between the germline ends. Summary of the overall study and its limitations: After ivuxolimab, expanded clones were on average more numerous among CD8+ T cells than among CD4+ T cells. Low levels of normalized T-cell clonal expansion were also shown by some nonresponding patients. In the 0.1-3.0 mg/kg groups, partial responders had among the lowest normalized peripheral clonal expansion, particularly in CD8+ T cells. Which antigens the clonally expanded peripheral T cells were specific for was not determined. At doses from 0.1 to 3.0 mg/kg, clonal expansion was seen in both CD4+ and CD8+ blood T cells between baseline and week 6.

Patients with autoimmune disease history or receiving systemic immunosuppression were excluded from the trial. Peripheral blood for TCR sequencing was collected from all dose cohorts at baseline, on cycle 4 day 1, and on cycle 7 day 1. The samples were drawn from a first-in-human, open-label, multicenter phase I dose-escalation trial of ivuxolimab. The trial enrolled adults with locally advanced or metastatic head and neck squamous cell, hepatocellular, melanoma or renal cell carcinoma. Before TCR sequencing, CD4+ and CD8+ T cells were separately sorted from peripheral blood. Sequenced material: CD4+ or CD8+ T cells sorted from blood, taken in a trial of the OX40 agonist ivuxolimab. The V and J genes are TRBV28 and TRBJ2-5, with a tentative D gene TRBD2 over 6 matching bases. The TCR sequence derives from an adult with an advanced solid tumor such as melanoma, head and neck, liver or kidney cancer. The DNA is as follows: TGTGCCAGCAGCTCCTACGTGGGGGGAGCCCCTGCAGAGCAGTACTTC. Translated, it reads CASSSYVGGAPAEQYF.